This entry describes one TCR beta chain. As yet, its antigen is unknown. Germline CDR1 SGDLS, CDR2 YYNGEE. This CDR3 is 19 amino acids long. Trimming took 3 bases from V and 0 from J; bases not matched to a gene: 12. This entry is derived from a study of OX40 agonist ivuxolimab in advanced cancers. No patient had autoimmune disease or received systemic immunosuppression. General study results and limits: Expanded clones tended on average to be more numerous among CD8+ T cells than CD4+. Circulating CD4+ and CD8+ T cells showed clonal expansion by week 6 at 0.1 to 3.0 mg/kg.

The repertoire was sequenced with immunoSEQ multiplex PCR; TCRdb's copy has only in-frame clones and lacks some. The sample shows approximately 84,000 clones, 86% of them seen only once. The sequencing here drew on CD4+ or CD8+ T cells sorted from blood, taken in a trial of the OX40 agonist ivuxolimab. The chain links TRBV9 to TRBJ1-4; 9 positions agree with TRBD1. The TCR originated in an adult with an advanced solid tumor such as melanoma, head and neck, liver or kidney cancer. CDR3 residues: CASSEGGQGVFATNEKLFF. DNA of the CDR3: TGTGCCAGCAGCGAAGGGGGACAGGGCGTTTTTGCAACTAATGAAAAACTGTTTTTT.